Following are 25 T cell receptor beta chains from one sample sequenced in a study of T cell responses to AZD1222 COVID-19 vaccine. Method: immunoSEQ multiplex PCR; TCRdb's copy keeps in-frame clones and lacks some. The sample consists of around 190,000 clones, 80% to 95% of them appearing once. This material consisted of peripheral blood, taken 28 days after the second AZD1222 dose. These receptors were obtained from an adult who received the AZD1222 COVID-19 vaccine.

The DNA for the CDR3 is TGTGCCAGCAGCAAGGGGGACAGTGATAGCAATCAGCCCCAGCATTTT. This translates into CASSKGDSDSNQPQHF. The chain links TRBV11-2 to TRBJ1-5; TRBD1 matches 7 bases. CDR3 length equals 16 residues. CDR1 is SGHAT and CDR2 is FQNNGV in the germline V gene. The trim removed 5 bases at V and 0 bases at J, leaving 7 bases unmatched.

This rearrangement joins TRBV7-8 to TRBJ1-2; 10 positions match TRBD1. The CDR3 covers 15 residues. Losses at the gene ends were 4 bases for V and 7 bases for J; bases not matched to a gene: 9. Germline assignment: CDR1 SGHVS and CDR2 FQNEAQ. The CDR3 protein is CASSYGLWTGGGYTF. CDR3 DNA sequence: TGTGCCAGCAGCTATGGGCTCTGGACAGGGGGTGGCTACACCTTC.

In regard to this clone: One junction end does not reproduce the germline sequence, and a read error may be involved. CDR3 sequence reads: CASCEGLFSNQPQHF. The CDR3 nucleotides are TGTGCCAGCTGTGAGGGACTTTTTAGCAATCAGCCCCAGCATTTT. The chain joins TRBV2 to TRBJ1-5; a possible D gene is TRBD1 (5 bases). Germline CDR1 reads SNHLY; CDR2 reads FYNNEI. This CDR3 has 15 amino acids.

This sequence joins TRBV5-4 and TRBJ2-7; possibly TRBD2 for D (6 bases). With 4 bases removed from V and 5 bases from J, the gap between germline ends came to 25 bases. The germline V gene encodes CDR1 SGHNT and CDR2 YYREEE (reference sequence). CDR3 length equals 17 residues. DNA of the CDR3: TGTGCCAGCAGCCGAGTGCCCGGGACTCAGCCTGAAAACGAGCAGTACTTC. Amino acids: CASSRVPGTQPENEQYF.

The CDR3 nucleotides are TGCGCCAGCAGCCCCCGGGCCGGGGTTCCGAATGAAAAACTGTTTTTT. Residues: CASSPRAGVPNEKLFF. This chain links TRBV5-1 with TRBJ1-4; unclear D gene. This CDR3 region has 16 residues. V was cut by 4 bases and J by 5 bases, with 18 bases left in between. Germline V gives CDR1 SGHRS, CDR2 YFSETQ.

As for this clone: The sample carries other DNA sequences with the same CDR3. V is TRBV2 and J is TRBJ1-6, with D unresolved. In germline, CDR1 is SNHLY, CDR2 FYNNEI. V lost 4 bases and J lost 6, with 4 bases in between. This CDR3 has 12 amino acids. CDR3 in amino acids: CASSASNSPLHF. The CDR3 nucleotides read TGTGCCAGCAGTGCGTCTAATTCACCCCTCCACTTT. Full variable domain (missing parts from reference TRBV2 and TRBJ1-6): EPEVTQTPSHQVTQMGQEVILRCVPISNHLYFYWYRQILGQKVEFLVSFYNNEISEKSEIFDDQFSVERPDGSNFTLKIRSTKLEDSAMYFCASSASNSPLHFGNGTRLTVT.

The rearrangement links TRBV6-1 to TRBJ2-1, with 9 bases identical to TRBD1. The CDR3 totals 15 residues. In germline, CDR1 is MNHNS, CDR2 SASEGT. V shed 3 bases and J 8 bases; nucleotides not matched to a gene: 8. CDR3 loop: CASSDRDRVSHEQFF. CDR3 DNA sequence: TGTGCCAGCAGTGACAGGGACAGGGTCAGCCATGAGCAGTTCTTC.

V and J are TRBV30 and TRBJ1-1; the D is unclear. Germline V lookup: CDR1 GTSNPN, CDR2 SVGIG (reference sequence). This CDR3 is 17 amino acids long. The germline V and J ends were trimmed by 0 bases and 1 base, with 18 bases remaining between them. The CDR3 DNA sequence: TGTGCCTGGAGTGTTGATTCTAAGTGGAACAAGAACACTGAAGCTTTCTTT. It codes for CAWSVDSKWNKNTEAFF.

The J gene is TRBJ1-2, the V gene TRBV30; D remains unclear. V gave up 2 bases and J gave up 0 bases, with 10 bases separating them. The CDR3 is made up of 14 amino acids. Per germline, CDR1 GTSNPN and CDR2 SVGIG (reference sequence). CDR3 in amino acids: CAWSSPMSNYGYTF. As DNA, the CDR3 is TGTGCCTGGAGTAGTCCGATGTCTAACTATGGCTACACCTTC.

This rearrangement joins TRBV27 to TRBJ2-1, with D uncertain. The V gene's germline CDR1 is MNHEY and CDR2 SMNVEV (reference sequence). V shed 1 base and J shed 1 base, with 5 bases lying between them. The CDR3 runs 14 residues. The CDR3 nucleotides read TGTGCCAGCAGTTTATACGGTTCCTACAATGAGCAGTTCTTC. This gives the protein CASSLYGSYNEQFF.

The rearrangement links TRBV2 to TRBJ1-2, with D possibly being TRBD1 (6 bases). CDR1 SNHLY and CDR2 FYNNEI come from the germline V gene. The CDR3 spans 16 residues. V gave up 3 bases and J gave up 4 bases, with 18 bases separating them. CDR3 in DNA: TGTGCCAGCAGTGAGTCGGGGGCCTCAGGGGTCTATGGCTACACCTTC. As protein: CASSESGASGVYGYTF.

This clone was seen once. Other DNA sequences from this sample encode an identical CDR3 as well. This chain connects TRBV18 to TRBJ1-5; D may be TRBD1 (6 bases). Trimming removed 4 bases from V and 4 bases from J, with 11 bases in between. There are 14 residues in the CDR3. Germline loops: CDR1 KGHSH, CDR2 LQKENI. The DNA of the CDR3 is TGTGCCAGCTCACTACAGGGTGGGAATCAGCCCCAGCATTTT. Translated, it gives CASSLQGGNQPQHF. Full variable domain (remainder filled in from reference TRBV18 and TRBJ1-5): NAGVMQNPRHLVRRRGQEARLRCSPMKGHSHVYWYRQLPEEGLKFMVYLQKENIIDESGMPKERFSAEFPKEGPSILRIQQVVRGDSAAYFCASSLQGGNQPQHFGDGTRLSIL.

The CDR3 loop reads CASSERGRVVTEAFF. For the CDR3, the DNA is TGTGCCAGTAGTGAGCGGGGGAGAGTGGTCACTGAAGCTTTCTTT. V is TRBV19 and J is TRBJ1-1; tentatively, D is TRBD1 (5 bases). Germline values: CDR1 LNHDA, CDR2 SQIVND (reference sequence). V was pared by 5 bases and J by 4 bases, with 17 bases between. This CDR3 has 15 residues.

This clone has only one observation. The chain links TRBV18 to TRBJ1-1; D uncertain. Between the trimmed V and J ends, which lost 8 bases and 2 bases, there was a span of 6 bases. The CDR3 runs to 11 residues. Looked up from germline, CDR1 is KGHSH and CDR2 is LQKENI. CDR3 sequence: CASASNTEAFF. DNA for the CDR3: TGTGCCAGCGCATCTAACACTGAAGCTTTCTTT. The entire variable domain, with the rest obtained from reference TRBV18 and TRBJ1-1, is as follows: NAGVMQNPRHLVRRRGQEARLRCSPMKGHSHVYWYRQLPEEGLKFMVYLQKENIIDESGMPKERFSAEFPKEGPSILRIQQVVRGDSAAYFCASASNTEAFFGQGTRLTVV.

The rearrangement uses TRBV5-4 and TRBJ2-7, with 7 bases fitting TRBD1. This CDR3 contains 17 residues. CDR1 and CDR2 from the germline V gene are SGHNT and YYREEE (reference sequence). The trim removed 6 bases at V and 4 bases at J, leaving 19 bases unmatched. Written as DNA, the CDR3 is TGTGCCAGCACCCTACGGACAGGCGGCTTCCCATTTTACGAGCAGTACTTC. Amino acid sequence: CASTLRTGGFPFYEQYF.

This clone was seen only once. The V call is TRBV15, the J call TRBJ2-1, with 7 bases fitting TRBD2. Germline CDR1 LNHNV, CDR2 YYDKDF (reference sequence). V was pared by 0 bases and J by 4 bases, with 6 bases of the junction left unmatched. The CDR3 has 16 residues. CDR3 amino acids: CATSRDVGEGYNEQFF. CDR3 in DNA: TGTGCCACCAGCAGAGATGTGGGGGAGGGTTACAATGAGCAGTTCTTC.

The rearrangement joins TRBV25-1 to TRBJ1-1; no clear D. With 9 bases removed from V and 1 base from J, the gap between germline ends came to 12 bases. Germline loops: CDR1 MGHDK, CDR2 SYGVNS. The length of the CDR3 is 13 residues. CDR3: CASRKYWNTEAFF. In DNA, the CDR3 is TGTGCCAGTCGGAAGTACTGGAACACTGAAGCTTTCTTT.

The rearrangement links TRBV7-7 to TRBJ2-3; 10 bases map to TRBD1. The CDR3 has 13 residues. Germline V CDR1 and CDR2: SSHAT, FNYEAQ (reference sequence). Here the CDR3 reads CASSGQGRDTQYF. CDR3 sequence (DNA): TGTGCTAGCTCGGGACAGGGGAGGGATACGCAGTATTTT. The complete variable domain, with remaining parts taken from reference TRBV7-7 and TRBJ2-3, reads GAGVSQSPRYKVTKRGQDVTLRCDPISSHATLYWYQQALGQGPEFLTYFNYEAQPDKSGLPSDRFSAERPEGSISTLTIQRTEQRDSAMYRCASSGQGRDTQYFGPGTRLTVL.

This clone was seen more than once but under ten times. This chain connects TRBV6-2 or TRBV6-3 to TRBJ2-2; D is perhaps TRBD2 (6 bases). Deletions cut 2 bases from V and 1 base from J, with 8 bases between. Per germline, CDR1 MNHEY and CDR2 SVGEGT. This CDR3 has 15 amino acids. As DNA, the CDR3 is TGTGCCAGCAGTTACGCGGGGAGGAACACCGGGGAGCTGTTTTTT. It yields the protein CASSYAGRNTGELFF.

This rearrangement joins TRBV7-9 to TRBJ2-7; TRBD1 agrees at 9 bases. Per the germline V gene, CDR1 is SEHNR and CDR2 is FQNEAQ (reference sequence). The V segment lost 5 bases and the J segment 2 bases; nucleotides outside the gene matches: 7. The CDR3 contains 15 residues. CDR3 coding DNA: TGTGCCAGCAGCCGACAAGGGACAGGGCCCTACGAGCAGTACTTC. This gives the protein CASSRQGTGPYEQYF.

The chain joins TRBV30 to TRBJ1-6, with a possible D match to TRBD1 (6 bases). V was clipped by 7 bases and J by 10 bases, with 17 bases between them. Germline V gene lookup returns CDR1 GTSNPN and CDR2 SVGIG (reference sequence). CDR3 size: 13 residues. In DNA form, the CDR3 reads TGTGCCTCAATGGGGGGGCGCCTATCACCCCTCCACTTT. It translates to CASMGGRLSPLHF.

The chain combines TRBV6-5 with TRBJ1-2, with D uncertain. With 2 bases removed from V and 7 bases from J, the gap between germline ends came to 11 bases. This CDR3 spans 13 amino acids. Germline CDR1 reads MNHEY; CDR2 reads SVGAGI. CDR3 coding DNA: TGTGCCAGCAGTTACCCGAAAAAGGGTGGCTACACCTTC. Amino acid sequence: CASSYPKKGGYTF.

The V gene is TRBV10-3, the J gene TRBJ1-2; 8 positions match TRBD1. The germline V gene encodes CDR1 ENHRY and CDR2 SYGVKD. V shed 1 base and J 3 bases; nucleotides not matched to a gene: 4. This CDR3 has 15 amino acids. This CDR3 reads CAISEFAGGDYGYTF. CDR3 sequence (DNA): TGTGCCATCAGTGAGTTCGCAGGGGGCGACTATGGCTACACCTTC.

The chain couples TRBV6-1 to TRBJ2-1, with 9 nucleotides matching TRBD2. Looked up from germline, CDR1 is MNHNS and CDR2 is SASEGT. The CDR3 totals 16 residues. J lost 3 bases, V lost 0 bases, and 3 bases had no gene match. The CDR3 coding sequence is TGTGCCAGCAGTGAAGCCCCTAGCGGGGTCTACAATGAGCAGTTCTTC. Its translation: CASSEAPSGVYNEQFF.

By its share, this clone is medium-sized. The chain joins TRBV9 to TRBJ1-3; a possible D gene is TRBD1 (6 bases). Germline V gene lookup returns CDR1 SGDLS and CDR2 YYNGEE. Trimming shortened V by 0 bases and J by 0 bases, and 7 bases separated the two germline ends. The CDR3 has 15 residues. The CDR3 loop reads CASSVEGGSGNTIYF. CDR3 in DNA: TGTGCCAGCAGCGTAGAGGGGGGCTCTGGAAACACCATATATTTT.